This TCR beta chain is from a study of sequential checkpoint blockade in melanoma (dated by TCRdb to about 2019). For the study in its entirety: In a 1:1 randomization, patients received either first-line nivolumab then ipilimumab (arm A) or ipilimumab then nivolumab (arm B). Maintenance nivolumab came after each of the two trial sequences. Roughly 85% of the matched pre- and post-treatment tumor biopsy pairs came from the same lesion. Roughly 23 patients had matched tumor biopsies taken before treatment and at week 13, after single-agent nivolumab (arm A) or ipilimumab (arm B). DNA from 75 to 100 melanoma tumor samples collected before treatment underwent TCRbeta immunosequencing. General conclusions and limits of the study: Among patients in the nivolumab-first arm (arm A), tumor TIL clonality before treatment was associated with response (P = .04). Small sample sizes and reduced statistical power limited the analyses of tumor T-cell fraction within each arm. The response-prediction model combining TCR metrics and mutation burden needs validation in larger, independent patient cohorts. Clinical benefit was about 30 times more likely to be achieved by patients whose tumor T-cell fraction and clonality increased by week 13. Tumor T-cell fraction and clonality were found to correlate with PD-L1 staining and CD8+ T-cell counts but not with mutational load.

This clone was seen only a few times. Its antigen has not been determined. Base qualities are not provided; no much larger clone lies one nucleotide away. TCRbeta CDR3 regions were immunosequenced from genomic DNA with the immunoSEQ Assay. Prior to high-throughput sequencing, genomic DNA was amplified by bias-controlled multiplex PCR. As for how the authors treated the data: To quantify the absolute abundance of each unique TCRbeta CDR3 region, the sequences were collapsed and filtered. Clonality, defined as 1 minus Pielou's evenness, was calculated using only productive rearrangements. Tumor T-cell fraction was calculated by normalizing TCRbeta template counts to the amount of usable DNA, which was estimated from several housekeeping genes. A previously published method was used to identify clones with significantly greater frequencies in on-treatment samples than in baseline samples. TCRdb retrieved this table from immuneACCESS and kept in-frame rearrangements only. Not all clones are present; in checked studies, unresolved V genes account for under half, and no reason is known for the remainder. The D gene and trimming were derived from the DNA, and the V and J assignments and clone size from that table. This sample is represented by roughly 1,800 clones; less than 20% of them were singletons. The ten largest clones add up to roughly 21% of the sample.

The germline V gene provides CDR1 MNHGY and CDR2 SAAAGT. The CDR3 spans 14 residues, from the cysteine through the phenylalanine. Only the CDR3 DNA is retained, 42 bases long and in frame from the first base. Trimming takes 4 bases from V and 5 bases from J, and the germline ends sit 12 bases apart. Taken with the paper, the label for treatment or condition translates to: randomized to nivolumab then ipilimumab (arm A) or the reverse (arm B). None of the patients in the trial had previously been given DNA-damaging chemotherapy. Samples were obtained from patients with melanoma enrolled in CheckMate 064, a randomized, open-label phase II trial of sequential checkpoint blockade. Genomic DNA from formalin-fixed paraffin-embedded (FFPE) tissue samples served as the input for tumor TCR sequencing.

Here the sequenced sample was tumor tissue (inferred from file names), taken from a patient given nivolumab and ipilimumab in sequence. The receptor's source is a human donor with melanoma. This chain is built from TRBV6-8 and TRBJ2-1; the D gene remains uncertain. The sequenced DNA is TGTGCCAGCAGTTTCACGGCGACCAACAATGAGCAGTTCTTC. Protein translation: CASSFTATNNEQFF.